Listed below are T cell receptor beta chains from one sample, sequenced in a study of CD8+ T cells in alopecia areata. TCRdb's copy holds only in-frame clones and misses some; the assay was immunoSEQ multiplex PCR. This table holds about 140,000 clones, about 51% found once. The specimen comprised CD8+ T cells sorted from blood, sampled at week 4, from a patient treated with tofacitinib. The receptor set was obtained from a human donor with alopecia areata. The CDR3 runs from the conserved cysteine through the conserved F or W. A D gene is named only where the DNA matches it firmly. Some rows have no size entry. The others give once, few or many, or a class for an expanded clone.

. | TRBJ2-5 | TRBV6-5 | TRBD2 | CASSYSHGLVETQYF | TGTGCCAGCAGTTACTCGCATGGACTAGTGGAGACCCAGTACTTC
few | TRBJ2-2 | TRBV4-1 | . | CASSPRGTTNTGELFF | TGCGCCAGCAGCCCCCGGGGCACAACGAACACCGGGGAGCTGTTTTTT
. | TRBJ1-1 | TRBV2 | TRBD1 | CASSGSGGRGTEAFF | TGTGCCAGCAGTGGCTCAGGGGGCCGGGGCACTGAAGCTTTCTTT
few | TRBJ2-6 | TRBV27 | . | CASSLVGAGANVLTF | TGTGCCAGCAGTTTAGTAGGGGCTGGGGCCAACGTCCTGACTTTC
. | TRBJ2-1 | TRBV29-1 | . | CSVEIRGYEQFF | TGCAGCGTTGAGATCAGGGGCTATGAGCAGTTCTTC
few | TRBJ2-2 | TRBV10-3 | TRBD1 | CAVRDRGTGELFF | TGTGCCGTCAGGGACAGGGGCACCGGGGAGCTGTTTTTT
. | TRBJ1-1 | TRBV30 | . | CAWSQEGNTEAFF | TGTGCCTGGAGTCAAGAAGGGAACACTGAAGCTTTCTTT
. | TRBJ1-3 | TRBV9 | . | CASTSGTSGNTIYF | TGTGCCAGCACTTCAGGGACCTCTGGAAACACCATATATTTT
few | TRBJ2-7 | TRBV13 | TRBD1 | CASSLEGTGSYEQYF | TGTGCCAGCAGCTTAGAGGGGACAGGCTCCTACGAGCAGTACTTC
. | TRBJ2-7 | TRBV29-1 | TRBD1 | CSVAAGTGGYEQYF | TGCAGCGTTGCGGCCGGGACAGGGGGTTACGAGCAGTACTTC
. | TRBJ2-3 | TRBV27 | TRBD1 | CASTTSRGKPPDTQYF | TGTGCCAGCACCACTTCCAGGGGGAAACCACCAGATACGCAGTATTTT
few | TRBJ2-7 | TRBV7-8 | . | CASSQLSRTAYEQYF | TGTGCCAGCAGTCAACTCTCACGGACAGCCTACGAGCAGTACTTC
. | TRBJ1-1 | TRBV7-2 | . | CASSSTGNTEAFF | TGTGCCAGCAGCTCCACCGGGAACACTGAAGCTTTCTTT
few | TRBJ1-2 | TRBV9 | . | CASNKGYGYTF | TGTGCCTCCAACAAAGGCTATGGCTACACCTTC
. | TRBJ2-2 | TRBV5-1 | TRBD2 | CASSPSIAGGLTGELFF | TGCGCCAGCAGCCCCTCTATAGCGGGGGGCCTCACCGGGGAGCTGTTTTTT
. | TRBJ1-1 | TRBV7-9 | . | CASSHPGWNTEAFF | TGTGCCAGCAGCCACCCAGGGTGGAACACTGAAGCTTTCTTT
. | TRBJ2-1 | TRBV25-1 | TRBD1 | CASGDRGHGNEQFF | TGTGCCAGCGGGGACAGGGGGCACGGCAATGAGCAGTTCTTC
few | TRBJ2-7 | TRBV29-1 | TRBD2 | CSVAVLAGLYEQYF | TGCAGCGTTGCTGTTTTAGCGGGGCTCTACGAGCAGTACTTC
. | TRBJ2-6 | TRBV5-6 | . | CASSWGAQANVLTF | TGTGCCAGCAGCTGGGGGGCACAGGCCAACGTCCTGACTTTC
. | TRBJ1-5 | TRBV13 | . | CASSLGGASSNQPQHF | TGTGCCAGCAGCTTAGGGGGGGCCTCGAGCAATCAGCCCCAGCATTTT
. | TRBJ2-1 | TRBV27 | TRBD2 | CASSLLAGFGNEQFF | TGTGCCAGCAGTTTGCTAGCGGGATTCGGGAATGAGCAGTTCTTC
. | TRBJ1-2 | TRBV29-1 | . | CSAVSGTPNLGYTF | TGCAGCGCTGTCTCCGGGACACCGAACCTGGGCTACACCTTC
few | TRBJ2-1 | TRBV7-9 | . | CASSRMNNEQFF | TGTGCCAGCAGCCGCATGAACAATGAGCAGTTCTTC
. | TRBJ1-5 | TRBV19 | . | CASSERSGSSNQPQHF | TGTGCCAGTAGTGAGAGGTCAGGATCTAGCAATCAGCCCCAGCATTTT
. | TRBJ2-1 | TRBV27 | TRBD1 | CASRPTGAPDEQLF | TGTGCCAGCAGACCGACAGGGGCGCCCGATGAGCAGCTCTTC
. | TRBJ2-3 | TRBV25-1 | . | CASSEDTTDTQYF | TGTGCCAGCAGTGAAGACACAACAGATACGCAGTATTTT
. | TRBJ2-5 | TRBV6-5 | . | CASSYSEGLTFQYF | TGTGCCAGCAGTTACTCGGAGGGCCTCACCTTCCAGTACTTC
few | TRBJ2-1 | TRBV6-5 | . | CASSYAGTEQFF | TGTGCCAGCAGTTACGCGGGGACTGAGCAGTTCTTC